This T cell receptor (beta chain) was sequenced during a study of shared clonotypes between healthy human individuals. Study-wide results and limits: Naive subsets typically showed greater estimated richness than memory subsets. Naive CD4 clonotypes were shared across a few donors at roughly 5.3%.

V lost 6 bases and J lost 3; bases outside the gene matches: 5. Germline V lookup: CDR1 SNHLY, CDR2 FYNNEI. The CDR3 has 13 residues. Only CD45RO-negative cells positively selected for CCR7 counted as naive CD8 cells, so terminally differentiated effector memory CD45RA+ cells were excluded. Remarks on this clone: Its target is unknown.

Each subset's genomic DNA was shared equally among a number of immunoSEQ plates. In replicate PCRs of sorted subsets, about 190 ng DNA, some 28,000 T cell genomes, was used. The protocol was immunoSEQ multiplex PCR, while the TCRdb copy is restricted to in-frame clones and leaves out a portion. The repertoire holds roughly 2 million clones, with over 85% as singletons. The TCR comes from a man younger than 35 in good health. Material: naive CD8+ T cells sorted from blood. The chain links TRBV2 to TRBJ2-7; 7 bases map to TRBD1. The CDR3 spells CASRFGQVYEQYF. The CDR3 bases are TGTGCCAGCAGATTCGGACAGGTCTACGAGCAGTACTTC.